This T cell receptor beta chain was captured in a study of blood T cell repertoires in COVID-19 (dated by TCRdb to 2018 to 2021). Regarding the research as a whole: Samples from collaborators originated in the United States, Italy and Spain and spanned both the acute and convalescent phases of COVID-19. The prospective study material was composed of cDNA or gDNA derived from T cells, B-cell-depleted T cells, or PBMCs. The dataset comprised deeply sampled blood TCRbeta repertoires from subjects exposed to, actively infected with, or recovered from COVID-19. The repertoires were released in a freely available public database meant as a resource for research on the immune response to SARS-CoV-2. The samples were drawn from the first 160 participants of the ongoing ImmuneRACE study and from 1,254 subjects provided by 6 global collaborators. The sample metadata nearly always contained a de-identified subject ID, COVID-19 status, age in years and sex. Where available, HLA class I and class II types were obtained from metadata supplied by the sample provider rather than from assay-based typing. General study outcomes and caveats: How much clinical and demographic metadata was included differed by source and by participant, and the metadata was provided uncurated.

The collaborating institutions used their own protocols to collect whole blood in K2EDTA tubes. For TCRbeta analysis, collaborator samples were shipped as frozen whole blood, as isolated PBMCs, or as DNA extracted from either sample type. The immunoSEQ Assay, a bias-controlled multiplex PCR, was used to amplify TCRbeta CDR3 regions from genomic DNA. The authors processed their data as follows. Within the assay, amplification of reference gene primers was used to estimate how many nucleated cells each sample contained. To quantify the absolute abundance of each unique TCRbeta CDR3 rearrangement, sequence reads were collapsed and filtered. For each sample, productive Simpson clonality was calculated by taking the square root of Simpson's diversity index across productive rearrangements. Not all clones reach the TCRdb copy of this immuneACCESS table, which keeps in-frame sequences only. Checked studies attribute under half of the gap to unresolved V genes and leave the rest unexplained. V and J calls and clone size are copied from that table; D and trimming were computed from the DNA. A total of about 60,000 clones appear in this sample, 90% to 95% of them only once. The ten biggest clones cover about 7.3% of the sample.

On this clone itself: Its target antigen remains unknown. No base quality values were provided; no much bigger clone lies one nucleotide off.

Material: peripheral blood. This receptor was obtained from a human donor in a cohort sampled during active COVID-19.

This receptor has the CDR3 CASRTGTSGGATDTQYF. Read as DNA, the sequence is TGTGCCAGCAGGACCGGGACTAGCGGGGGGGCCACAGATACGCAGTATTTT. In this chain, TRBV7-2 is recombined with TRBJ2-3, with 16 middle bases fitting TRBD2. For this chain, trimming is 6 bases at the V end and 2 bases at the J end, and the number of junction bases without a gene match is 5. The CDR3 measures 17 amino acids from cysteine to phenylalanine. Only the CDR3 part of the read is kept: 51 bases, read in frame from the first base. CDR1 and CDR2 (SGHTA, FQGNSA) derive from the germline V gene.